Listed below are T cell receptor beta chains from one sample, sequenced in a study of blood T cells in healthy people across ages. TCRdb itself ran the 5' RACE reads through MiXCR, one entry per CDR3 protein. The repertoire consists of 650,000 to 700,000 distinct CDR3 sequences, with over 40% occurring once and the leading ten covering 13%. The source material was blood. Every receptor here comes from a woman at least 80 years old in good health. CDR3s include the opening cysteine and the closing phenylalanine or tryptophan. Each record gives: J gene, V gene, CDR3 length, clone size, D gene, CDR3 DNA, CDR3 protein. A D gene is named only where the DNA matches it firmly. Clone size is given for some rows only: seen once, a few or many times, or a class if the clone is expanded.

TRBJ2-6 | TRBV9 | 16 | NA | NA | TGTGCCAGCAGCGTAGGAGGGGGCTCTGGGGCCAACGTCCTGACTTTC | CASSVGGGSGANVLTF
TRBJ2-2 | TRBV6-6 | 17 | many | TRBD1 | TGTGCCAGCAGTTACGGGTCCGGGACAGGCGACACCGGGGAGCTGTTTTTT | CASSYGSGTGDTGELFF
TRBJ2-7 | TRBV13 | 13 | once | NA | TGTGTCAGCAGCTTTATTGATTCCTACGAGCAGTACTTC | CVSSFIDSYEQYF
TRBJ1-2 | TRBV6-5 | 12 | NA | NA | TGTGCCAGCAGTTACCTAGGGACCGAGTACACCTTC | CASSYLGTEYTF
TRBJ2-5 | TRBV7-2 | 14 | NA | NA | TGTGCCAGCAGCCCCTCGGGACTTCAAGAGACCCAGTACTTC | CASSPSGLQETQYF
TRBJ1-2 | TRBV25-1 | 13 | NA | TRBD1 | TGTGCCACCTCCCTGGACAGGTCGTCTGGCTACACCTTC | CATSLDRSSGYTF
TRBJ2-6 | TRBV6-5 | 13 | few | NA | TGTGCCTGCAGGGTGCCTGGGGCCAACGTCCTGACTTTC | CACRVPGANVLTF
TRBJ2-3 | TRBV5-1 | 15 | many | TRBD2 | TGCGCCAGCAGCCCCGAAGCGGGGTATCAAGATACGCAGTATTTT | CASSPEAGYQDTQYF
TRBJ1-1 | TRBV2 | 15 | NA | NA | TGTGCCAGCAGTGAAACAAGGGCCCGAGGCGCTGAAGCTTTCTTT | CASSETRARGAEAFF
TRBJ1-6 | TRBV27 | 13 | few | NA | TGTGCCAGCAGTTTTGGGGGGGATTCACCCCTCCACTTT | CASSFGGDSPLHF
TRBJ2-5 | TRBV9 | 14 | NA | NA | TGTGCCAGCAGCGTAGCTGGCCTGGAGGAGACCCAGTACTTC | CASSVAGLEETQYF
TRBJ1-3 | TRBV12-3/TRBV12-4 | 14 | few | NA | TGTGCCAGCAGAGACGAAGGGGCTGGAAACACCATATATTTT | CASRDEGAGNTIYF
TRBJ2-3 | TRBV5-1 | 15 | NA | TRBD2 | TGCGCCAGCAGCTTGCCAGCGGGGGGGCCAGATACGCAGTATTTT | CASSLPAGGPDTQYF
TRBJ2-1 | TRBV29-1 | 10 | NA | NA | TGCAGCGTTGACCAGGGAGAGCAGTTCTTC | CSVDQGEQFF
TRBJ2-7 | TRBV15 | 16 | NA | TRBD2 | TGTGCCACCAGCGGATCCGGGGCTAGCGGCTCCTACGAGCAGTACTTC | CATSGSGASGSYEQYF
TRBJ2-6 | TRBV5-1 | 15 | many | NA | TGCGCCAGCAGCATCACAGTTCCTGGGGCCAACGTCCTGACTTTC | CASSITVPGANVLTF
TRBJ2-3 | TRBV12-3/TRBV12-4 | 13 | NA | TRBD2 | TGTGCCAGCAGGGTAGCGGGAGCAGATACGCCGTATTTT | CASRVAGADTPYF
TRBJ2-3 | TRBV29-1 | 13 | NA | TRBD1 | TGCAGCGTTGAAACAGGGGAGACAGATACGCAGTATTTT | CSVETGETDTQYF
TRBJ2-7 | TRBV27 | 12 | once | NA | TGTGCCAGCAGTTCGTCCCCCCACGAGCAGTACTTC | CASSSSPHEQYF
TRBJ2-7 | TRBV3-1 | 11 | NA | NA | TGTGCCACCAGGGCCTCCTACGAGCAGTACTTC | CATRASYEQYF
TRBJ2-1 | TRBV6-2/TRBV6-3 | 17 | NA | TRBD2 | TGTGCCAGCAGCCCTCCGGGACTAGCGGGGGGATACAATGAGCAGTTCTTC | CASSPPGLAGGYNEQFF
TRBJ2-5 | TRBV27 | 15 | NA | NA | TGTGCCAGCAGTTTTGGGACGGCCGGGGAGGAGACCCAGTACTTC | CASSFGTAGEETQYF
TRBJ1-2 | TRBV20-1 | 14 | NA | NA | TGCAGTGCTAGAACTCCGGAGTGTAACTATGGCTACACCTTC | CSARTPECNYGYTF
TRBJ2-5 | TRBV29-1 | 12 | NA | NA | TGCAGCGTTATTACAGGGTTGGAGACCCAGTACTTC | CSVITGLETQYF
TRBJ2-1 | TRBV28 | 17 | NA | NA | TGTGCCAGCAGTTTGCCCATTATAGCGGAATTCGACGATGAGCAGTTCTTC | CASSLPIIAEFDDEQFF
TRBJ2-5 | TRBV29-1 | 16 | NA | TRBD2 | TGCAGCGTTGATGGGACTAGCGGGAGCGGGTCTGAGACCCAGTACTTC | CSVDGTSGSGSETQYF
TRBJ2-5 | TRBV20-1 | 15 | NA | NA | TGCAGTGCTAGCGGGGGACAGAAGATTTACAATGAGCAGTACTTC | CSASGGQKIYNEQYF
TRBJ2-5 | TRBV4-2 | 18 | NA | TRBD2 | TGTGCCAGCAGCCAAGAACCTTCCCTAGCGGGAGTAGGAAATGAGCAGTACTTC | CASSQEPSLAGVGNEQYF
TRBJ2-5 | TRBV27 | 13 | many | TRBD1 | TGTGCCAGCAGTACAGGGGGTTGGGAGACCCAGTACTTC | CASSTGGWETQYF
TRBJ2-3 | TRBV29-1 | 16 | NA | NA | TGCAGCGTTGAAGATCGTCGTCTAACCTACACAGATACGCAGTATTTT | CSVEDRRLTYTDTQYF
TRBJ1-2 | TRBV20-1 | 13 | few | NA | TGCAGTGCTAGAGTCGGGACCGACTATGGCTACACCTTC | CSARVGTDYGYTF
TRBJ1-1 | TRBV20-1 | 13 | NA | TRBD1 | TGCAGTGCCACGGGACAGATGAACACTGAAGCTTTCTTT | CSATGQMNTEAFF
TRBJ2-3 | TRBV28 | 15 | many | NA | TGTGCCAGCAGTTCACTACAGTGGAGCACAGATACGCAGTATTTT | CASSSLQWSTDTQYF
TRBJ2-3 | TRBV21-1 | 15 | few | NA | TGTGCCAGCAGCAACTCTGTGGTTTGGACAGATACGCAGTATTTT | CASSNSVVWTDTQYF
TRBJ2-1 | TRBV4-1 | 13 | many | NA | TGCGCCAGCAGCCTCCTCGGAATTTTAGAGCAGTTCTTC | CASSLLGILEQFF
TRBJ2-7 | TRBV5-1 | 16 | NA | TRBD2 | TGCGCCAGCAGCCCTGGGACTAGCGGGAGAGTCTACGAGCAGTACTTC | CASSPGTSGRVYEQYF
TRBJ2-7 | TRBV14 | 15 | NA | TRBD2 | TGTGCCAGCAGCCAAACCCCGGGACTAGGGAATGAGCAGTACTTC | CASSQTPGLGNEQYF
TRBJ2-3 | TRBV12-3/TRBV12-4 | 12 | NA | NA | TGTGCCAGCAGTTGGGGGGTGGGTACGCAGTATTTT | CASSWGVGTQYF
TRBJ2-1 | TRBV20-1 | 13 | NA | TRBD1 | TGCAGTGCTATACAGGGGTACCACAATGAGCAGATCTTC | CSAIQGYHNEQIF
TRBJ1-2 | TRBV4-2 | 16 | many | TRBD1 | TGTGCCAGCAGCCGCAACAGGGGGTTAAACGACGGGGGCTACACCTTC | CASSRNRGLNDGGYTF
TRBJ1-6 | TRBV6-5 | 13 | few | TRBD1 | TGTGCCAGCAGGGACAGGCTCAATTCACCCCTCCACTTT | CASRDRLNSPLHF
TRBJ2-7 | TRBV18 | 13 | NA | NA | TGTGCCAGCTCACCACAACAGAACTACGAGCAGTACTTC | CASSPQQNYEQYF
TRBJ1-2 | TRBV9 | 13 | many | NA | TGTGCCAGCAGCATAGGTATGGATTCTGGCTACACCTTC | CASSIGMDSGYTF
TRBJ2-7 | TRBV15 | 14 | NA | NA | TGTGCCACCAGCAGGGCAGTGCCCCCCTACGAGCAGTACTTC | CATSRAVPPYEQYF
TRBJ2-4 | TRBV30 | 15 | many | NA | TGTGCCTGGAGTGAAACAGGAAGGGCCAAAAACATTCAGTACTTC | CAWSETGRAKNIQYF
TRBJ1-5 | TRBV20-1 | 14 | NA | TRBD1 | TGCAGTGCCGCCGGGACAGGGCGTTTTCAGCCCCAGCATTTT | CSAAGTGRFQPQHF
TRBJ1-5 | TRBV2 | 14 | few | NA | TGTGCCAGCAGTGAAACAGTCAGCAATCAGCCCCAGCATTTT | CASSETVSNQPQHF
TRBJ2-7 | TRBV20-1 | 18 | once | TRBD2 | TGCAGTGCGTCGGGACTAGCGGGAAACCCTAGCTCCTACAATGAGCAGTACTTC | CSASGLAGNPSSYNEQYF
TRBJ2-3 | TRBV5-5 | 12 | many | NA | TGTGCCAGCAGCTTGGTGCAGTATACGCAGTATTTT | CASSLVQYTQYF
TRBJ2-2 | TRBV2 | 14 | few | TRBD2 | TGTGCCAGCAGTCCTTTGGGGGGGACCGGGGAGCTGTTTTTT | CASSPLGGTGELFF